Below are 24 T cell receptor beta chains sequenced from a single sample in a study of early T cells in non-severe SARS-CoV-2 infection. TCRdb used MiXCR to reprocess the 5' RACE reads, holding one entry per CDR3 protein. The sample carries approximately 71,000 distinct CDR3 sequences, around 15% recorded once. The specimen was whole blood. The receptors shown here come from an adult who was a healthcare worker with PCR-confirmed SARS-CoV-2 infection or an uninfected control (not recorded which).

This clonotype has at least ten counts. V gene TRBV7-2 combines with J gene TRBJ2-3; TRBD1 agrees at 8 bases. Trimming cost V 5 bases and J 4 bases; bases outside gene matches: 8. This CDR3 spans 15 amino acids. The germline gives CDR1 SGHTA, CDR2 FQGNSA. The chain's CDR3 is CASSEDRVPADTQYF. The CDR3 nucleotides are TGTGCCAGCAGCGAGGACAGGGTACCGGCAGATACGCAGTATTTT.

The J gene is TRBJ1-1, the V gene TRBV18; 8 positions match TRBD1. Trimming removed 4 bases from V and 7 bases from J; junction bases left unmatched: 5. CDR3 length: 13 residues. Germline V gives CDR1 KGHSH, CDR2 LQKENI. In DNA form, the CDR3 reads TGTGCCAGCTCACACGGACAGGGTCTTGAAGCTTTCTTT. Its translation: CASSHGQGLEAFF.

This clonotype was counted between two and nine times. The chain combines TRBV7-2 with TRBJ1-5; perhaps TRBD1 as D (5 bases). Per the germline V gene, CDR1 is SGHTA and CDR2 is FQGNSA. CDR3 length: 16 residues. Trimming left V 5 bases short and J 0 bases short, with 14 bases between. CDR3 sequence reads: CASSHDSPYSNQPQHF. In DNA form, the CDR3 reads TGTGCCAGCAGCCACGACAGCCCCTATAGCAATCAGCCCCAGCATTTT.

The chain recombines TRBV29-1 with TRBJ1-2; D is undetermined. The CDR3 is made up of 16 amino acids. The V and J ends lost 0 bases and 4 bases respectively, with 18 bases between them. Germline values: CDR1 SQVTM, CDR2 ANQGSEA. CDR3 loop: CSVEDGFTGFGYGYTF. The CDR3 DNA sequence: TGCAGCGTTGAAGACGGGTTTACCGGATTCGGCTATGGCTACACCTTC.

This clonotype has at least ten counts. V usage is TRBV6-5 and J usage is TRBJ2-1; TRBD1 agrees at 7 bases. CDR1 is MNHEY, CDR2 SVGAGI, per germline. The CDR3 has 11 residues. Trimming cost V 7 bases and J 9 bases; bases outside gene matches: 3. CDR3 in DNA: TGTGCCAGCACTCAGGGGGTTGAGCAGTTCTTC. It yields the protein CASTQGVEQFF.

This clonotype was seen at least ten times. This chain links TRBV7-2 with TRBJ2-7; 8 positions agree with TRBD2. Germline CDR1 and CDR2: SGHTA and FQGNSA. There are 15 residues in the CDR3. Unmatched junction bases numbered 7, after V lost 5 bases and J lost 1 base. CDR3 in DNA: TGTGCCAGCAGCGCACCGGGGGGGCCGTCCTACGAGCAGTACTTC. It encodes CASSAPGGPSYEQYF.

This clonotype has more than one count but fewer than ten. The CDR3 sequence is CASSLAERGNNEQFF. CDR3 coding DNA: TGTGCCAGCAGCTTAGCTGAGCGGGGAAACAATGAGCAGTTCTTC. The chain joins TRBV7-6 to TRBJ2-1; 7 bases are shared with TRBD2. Germline values: CDR1 SGHVS, CDR2 FNYEAQ. With 0 bases clipped from V and 5 bases from J, the junction kept 4 bases outside the gene matches. The CDR3 runs to 15 residues.

In its sample, this clonotype was seen a few times. V gene TRBV5-1 combines with J gene TRBJ2-1, with unresolved D. Germline V gives CDR1 SGHRS, CDR2 YFSETQ. Trimming stripped 2 bases from V and 2 bases from J, with 11 bases between. The CDR3 is 15 residues long. This CDR3 is CASSLDTGPYNEQFF. The CDR3 region has the DNA TGCGCCAGCAGCTTAGACACCGGACCCTACAATGAGCAGTTCTTC.

This clonotype was recorded many times. The chain combines TRBV7-8 with TRBJ2-4, with 7 bases fitting TRBD2. The CDR3 extends over 16 amino acids. CDR1 SGHVS and CDR2 FQNEAQ come from the germline V gene. Germline trimming cut 5 bases from V and 6 bases from J; bases unmatched to any gene: 13. This CDR3 is CASSPFDLAVGNIQYF. The CDR3 nucleotides read TGTGCCAGCAGCCCCTTCGATCTAGCGGTGGGAAACATTCAGTACTTC.

Notes on this clonotype: This sequence may be a read error, since a much larger clone differs from it by one base. This chain uses TRBV3-1 with TRBJ2-5; D not certain. The CDR3 loop spans 11 amino acids. CDR1 is LGHDT and CDR2 is YNNKEL in the germline V gene (reference sequence). This chain's CDR3 is CDSSQEETQYF. CDR3 bases: TGTGACAGCAGCCAGGAAGAGACCCAGTACTTC.

This clonotype was seen more than once but under ten times. V is TRBV14 and J is TRBJ2-7; D uncertain. CDR3 size: 11 residues. Germline CDR1 reads SGHDN; CDR2 reads FVKESK. Trimming took off 3 bases at V and 7 bases at J, with 7 bases between the two ends. CDR3 in amino acids: CASSHGQEQYF. The DNA for the CDR3 is TGTGCCAGCAGCCACGGTCAGGAGCAGTACTTC.

The chain links TRBV12-3 or TRBV12-4 to TRBJ1-1; D is unresolved. The ends were cut back, 3 bases at V and 6 bases at J, with 14 bases in the middle. The CDR3 totals 14 residues. CDR3 DNA sequence: TGTGCCAGCAGTTTCACGTGGGGTGGTGCTGAAGCTTTCTTT. It codes for CASSFTWGGAEAFF.

In this sample, this clonotype turned up a few times. This chain connects TRBV19 to TRBJ2-1; tentatively, D is TRBD2 (7 bases). The length of the CDR3 is 16 residues. Trimming removed 1 base at V and 2 bases at J, with 12 bases between. The germline CDR1 and CDR2 sequences are LNHDA and SQIVND (reference sequence). CDR3: CASSIVGGVTYNEQFF. The CDR3 DNA reads as TGTGCCAGTAGTATAGTAGGGGGGGTCACCTACAATGAGCAGTTCTTC.

The rearrangement uses TRBV20-1 and TRBJ1-4; TRBD1 agrees at 11 bases. The CDR3 is made up of 14 amino acids. V gave up 3 bases and J gave up 7 bases; unmatched junction bases: 4. Germline CDR1 and CDR2: DFQATT and SNEGSKA (reference sequence). The CDR3 is CSARDRGRSEKLFF. The CDR3, as DNA: TGCAGTGCTAGGGACAGGGGGCGAAGTGAAAAACTGTTTTTT.

This clonotype showed up just a few times. The rearrangement joins TRBV10-3 to TRBJ2-5; possible D gene TRBD2, 5 bases. V gave up 0 bases and J gave up 1 base, with 9 bases separating them. This CDR3 contains 15 residues. Germline CDR1 and CDR2: ENHRY and SYGVKD. The CDR3 is CAISESSASQETQYF. CDR3 DNA sequence: TGTGCCATCAGTGAGTCTAGCGCATCCCAAGAGACCCAGTACTTC.

This clonotype occurred many times. The gene calls are TRBV28 and TRBJ2-3; 12 positions match TRBD2. Per germline, CDR1 MDHEN and CDR2 SYDVKM. V was pared by 5 bases and J by 3 bases, with 6 bases of the junction left unmatched. The CDR3 spans 16 residues. CDR3 in amino acids: CASSQQTSGGTDTQYF. The DNA for the CDR3 is TGTGCCAGCAGTCAACAAACTAGCGGGGGGACAGATACGCAGTATTTT. Complete variable domain (other parts from reference TRBV28 and TRBJ2-3): DVKVTQSSRYLVKRTGEKVFLECVQDMDHENMFWYRQDPGLGLRLIYFSYDVKMKEKGDIPEGYSVSREKKERFSLILESASTNQTSMYLCASSQQTSGGTDTQYFGPGTRLTVL.

The chain combines TRBV20-1 with TRBJ2-4; TRBD1 might be the D (6 bases). The CDR3 extends over 15 amino acids. Trimming removed 8 bases from V and 1 base from J, with 18 bases in between. CDR1 is DFQATT and CDR2 is SNEGSKA in the germline V gene (reference sequence). The CDR3 here is CSPQDSDGAKNIQYF. The CDR3 DNA is TGCAGTCCACAGGACAGCGACGGGGCCAAAAACATTCAGTACTTC.

This clonotype turned up a few times. CDR3 nucleotides: TGTGCCAGCCACCGGGGGGGCGGAGGCTCTGAAGCTTTCTTT. This sequence encodes CASHRGGGGSEAFF. The V call is TRBV13, the J call TRBJ1-1; possibly TRBD1 for D (6 bases). V was shortened by 8 bases and J by 6 bases, with 19 bases between the two germline ends. The germline V gene encodes CDR1 PRHDT and CDR2 FYEKMQ (reference sequence). CDR3 length: 14 residues.

The gene calls are TRBV5-5 and TRBJ1-5; 8 bases fit TRBD1. The CDR3 loop spans 15 amino acids. Looked up from germline, CDR1 is SGHKS and CDR2 is YYEKEE (reference sequence). Losses at the gene ends were 4 bases for V and 2 bases for J; bases not matched to a gene: 5. DNA of the CDR3: TGTGCCAGCAGCCCGACAGGGGTCGGCAATCAGCCCCAGCATTTT. This encodes CASSPTGVGNQPQHF.

The chain employs TRBV11-2 and TRBJ2-7; 9 bases are a match to TRBD1. CDR1 and CDR2 from the germline V gene are SGHAT and FQNNGV. The CDR3 spans 15 residues. Trimming removed 1 base from V and 2 bases from J; junction bases left unmatched: 3. The CDR3: CASSLGTGDAYEQYF. CDR3 in DNA: TGTGCCAGCAGCTTAGGGACAGGGGATGCCTACGAGCAGTACTTC.

A few counts support this clonotype. The J gene is TRBJ2-7, the V gene TRBV6-1; TRBD1 aligns across 10 bases. V shed 3 bases and J 2 bases; nucleotides not matched to a gene: 1. The CDR3 spans 14 residues. Per the germline V gene, CDR1 is MNHNS and CDR2 is SASEGT. In DNA form, the CDR3 reads TGTGCCAGCAGTGAGACAGGGGGCGCCTACGAGCAGTACTTC. This codes for CASSETGGAYEQYF.

CDR3 loop: CASSLRGGETQYF. The CDR3, as DNA: TGTGCCAGCAGCTTAAGGGGAGGAGAGACCCAGTACTTC. J is TRBJ2-5 and V is TRBV7-6, with TRBD2 as a possible D gene (6 bases). CDR1 and CDR2 (germline): SGHVS, FNYEAQ. V was clipped by 2 bases and J by 4 bases, with 8 bases between them. The length of the CDR3 is 13 residues.

There are a few counts of this clonotype. CDR3 DNA: TGTGCCAGCAGCTTAGCGAGGACCGAAGGGACCCAGTACTTC. Protein product: CASSLARTEGTQYF. The chain carries TRBV7-8 and TRBJ2-5; D remains unclear. The CDR3 totals 14 residues. The germline V gene encodes CDR1 SGHVS and CDR2 FQNEAQ. The V end was cut by 0 bases, the J end by 7 bases, with 12 bases between.

This clonotype was seen a handful of times. The chain employs TRBV7-8 and TRBJ2-1, with 14 bases identical to TRBD2. CDR1 is SGHVS and CDR2 is FQNEAQ in the germline V gene. The CDR3 totals 16 residues. Trimming at V came to 5 bases and at J to 3 bases, leaving 3 bases not matched to a gene. The CDR3 sequence is CASSRTSGGYYNEQFF. CDR3 sequence (DNA): TGTGCCAGCAGCAGGACTAGCGGGGGGTACTACAATGAGCAGTTCTTC.